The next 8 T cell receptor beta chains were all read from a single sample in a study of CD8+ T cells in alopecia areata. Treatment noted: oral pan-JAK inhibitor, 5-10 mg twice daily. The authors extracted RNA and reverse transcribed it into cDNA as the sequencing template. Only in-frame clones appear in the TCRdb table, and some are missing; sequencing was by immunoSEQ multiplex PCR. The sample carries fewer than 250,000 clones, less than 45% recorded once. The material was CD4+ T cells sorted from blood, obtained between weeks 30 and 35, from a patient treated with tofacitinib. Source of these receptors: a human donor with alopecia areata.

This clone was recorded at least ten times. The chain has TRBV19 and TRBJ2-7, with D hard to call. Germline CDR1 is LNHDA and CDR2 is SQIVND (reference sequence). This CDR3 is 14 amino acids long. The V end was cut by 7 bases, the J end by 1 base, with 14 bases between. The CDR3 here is CASKTAVASYEQYF. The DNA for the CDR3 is TGTGCCAGTAAGACGGCAGTAGCTTCCTACGAGCAGTACTTC.

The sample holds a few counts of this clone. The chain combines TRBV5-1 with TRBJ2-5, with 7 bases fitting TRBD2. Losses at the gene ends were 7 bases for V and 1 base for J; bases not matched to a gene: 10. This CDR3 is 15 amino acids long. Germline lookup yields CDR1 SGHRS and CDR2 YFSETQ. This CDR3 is CASAGQASGQETQYF. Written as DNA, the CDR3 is TGCGCCAGCGCGGGCCAAGCTAGCGGCCAAGAGACCCAGTACTTC. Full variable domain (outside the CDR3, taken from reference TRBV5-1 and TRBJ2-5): KAGVTQTPRYLIKTRGQQVTLSCSPISGHRSVSWYQQTPGQGLQFLFEYFSETQRNKGNFPGRFSGRQFSNSRSEMNVSTLELGDSALYLCASAGQASGQETQYFGPGTRLLVL.

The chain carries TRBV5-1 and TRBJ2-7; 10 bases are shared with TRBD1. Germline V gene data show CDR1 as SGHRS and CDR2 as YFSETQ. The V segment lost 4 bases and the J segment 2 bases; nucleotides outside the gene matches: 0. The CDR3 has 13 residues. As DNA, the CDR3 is TGCGCCAGCAGCGGACAGGGGGCCTACGAGCAGTACTTC. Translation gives CASSGQGAYEQYF.

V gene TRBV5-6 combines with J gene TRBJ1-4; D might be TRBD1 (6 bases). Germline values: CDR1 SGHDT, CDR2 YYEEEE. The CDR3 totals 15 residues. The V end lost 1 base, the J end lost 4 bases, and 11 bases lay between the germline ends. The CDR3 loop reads CASSLRQAYNEKLFF. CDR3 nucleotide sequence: TGTGCCAGCAGCTTGAGACAGGCCTATAATGAAAAACTGTTTTTT.

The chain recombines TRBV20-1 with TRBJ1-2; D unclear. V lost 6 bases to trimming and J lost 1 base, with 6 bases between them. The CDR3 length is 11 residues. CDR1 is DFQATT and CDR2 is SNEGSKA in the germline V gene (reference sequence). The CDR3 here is CSAPDNYGYTF. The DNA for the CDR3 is TGCAGTGCACCTGATAACTATGGCTACACCTTC.

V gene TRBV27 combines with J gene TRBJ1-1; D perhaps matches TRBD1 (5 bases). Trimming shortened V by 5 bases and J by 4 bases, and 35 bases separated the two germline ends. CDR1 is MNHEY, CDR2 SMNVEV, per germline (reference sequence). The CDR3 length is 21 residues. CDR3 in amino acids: CASSQRWVFRGAQKGFTEAFF. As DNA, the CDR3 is TGTGCCAGCAGTCAACGGTGGGTGTTTAGGGGCGCACAAAAAGGTTTCACTGAAGCTTTCTTT.

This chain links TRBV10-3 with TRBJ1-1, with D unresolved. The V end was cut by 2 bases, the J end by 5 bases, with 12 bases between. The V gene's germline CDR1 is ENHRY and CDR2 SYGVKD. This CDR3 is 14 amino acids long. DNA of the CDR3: TGTGCCATCAGTGAGACGACCCCCGGGACTGAAGCTTTCTTT. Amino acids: CAISETTPGTEAFF.

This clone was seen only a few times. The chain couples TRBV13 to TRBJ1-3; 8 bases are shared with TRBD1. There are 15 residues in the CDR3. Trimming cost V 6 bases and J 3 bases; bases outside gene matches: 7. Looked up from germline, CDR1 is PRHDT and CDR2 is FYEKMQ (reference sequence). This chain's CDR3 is CASSRIQGVGNTIYF. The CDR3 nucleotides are TGTGCCAGCAGTCGAATACAGGGGGTTGGAAACACCATATATTTT.